The 18 T cell receptor beta chains listed next were all sequenced from one sample in a study of blood T cell repertoires in COVID-19. The data were produced by immunoSEQ multiplex PCR, yet TCRdb's version contains in-frame clones alone and is incomplete. The table has 60,000 to 95,000 clones, approximately 86% seen once. Sequencing input: peripheral blood. These receptors originate from a woman between 50 and 59 years old with acute or convalescent COVID-19.

The chain couples TRBV29-1 to TRBJ1-1, with 7 nucleotides matching TRBD1. From germline, CDR1 is SQVTM and CDR2 ANQGSEA. This CDR3 has 10 amino acids. V lost 4 bases to trimming and J lost 10 bases; unmatched junction nucleotides: 3. CDR3 nucleotide sequence: TGCAGCGTTGTGAGGGGGCGAGCTTTCTTT. Its translation is CSVVRGRAFF.

V gene TRBV15 combines with J gene TRBJ2-4; weak D call: TRBD1 (6 bases). Trimming took 1 base from V and 1 from J, leaving 8 bases between them. The V gene's germline CDR1 is LNHNV and CDR2 YYDKDF (reference sequence). This CDR3 is built from 15 residues. The CDR3 loop reads CATSRVQGAKNIQYF. Written as DNA, the CDR3 is TGTGCCACCAGCAGAGTCCAGGGGGCCAAAAACATTCAGTACTTC.

The gene calls are TRBV7-9 and TRBJ1-3; tentatively, D is TRBD1 (5 bases). CDR1 is SEHNR and CDR2 is FQNEAQ in the germline V gene (reference sequence). The CDR3 has 14 residues. V lost 8 bases to trimming and J lost 4 bases, with 15 bases between them. The CDR3 DNA reads as TGTGCCAGCTCACCCAGGGAACGAGGAAACACCATATATTTT. Encoded protein: CASSPRERGNTIYF. The complete variable domain, with remaining parts taken from reference TRBV7-9 and TRBJ1-3, reads DTGVSQNPRHKITKRGQNVTFRCDPISEHNRLYWYRQTLGQGPEFLTYFQNEAQLEKSRLLSDRFSAERPKGSFSTLEIQRTEQGDSAMYLCASSPRERGNTIYFGEGSWLTVV.

This chain links TRBV7-9 with TRBJ2-7; possible D gene TRBD1, 5 bases. CDR1 is SEHNR and CDR2 is FQNEAQ in the germline V gene (reference sequence). There are 12 residues in the CDR3. Deletions cut 5 bases from V and 2 bases from J, with 7 bases between. The CDR3 nucleotides are TGTGCCAGCAGCGACAGACCCTACGAGCAGTACTTC. Encoded protein: CASSDRPYEQYF.

This clone came up a few times. The rearrangement uses TRBV15 and TRBJ1-1, with 8 bases that match TRBD1. V lost 3 bases to trimming and J lost 7 bases; unmatched junction nucleotides: 10. The CDR3 sequence is 15 residues long. Per germline, CDR1 LNHNV and CDR2 YYDKDF (reference sequence). The CDR3 nucleotides read TGTGCCACCAGCAGCGGACAGGGCGCCCCACTTGAAGCTTTCTTT. It specifies CATSSGQGAPLEAFF.

The CDR3 sequence is CASSKGTVAKRETQYF. CDR3 nucleotide sequence: TGTGCCAGCAGTAAAGGGACAGTAGCTAAAAGAGAGACCCAGTACTTC. The V and J genes are TRBV6-1 and TRBJ2-5; the match to TRBD1 covers 7 bases. The germline V gene encodes CDR1 MNHNS and CDR2 SASEGT. There are 16 residues in the CDR3. V was clipped by 5 bases and J by 4 bases; unmatched bases: 13.

This clone was seen a handful of times. The chain employs TRBV6-2 or TRBV6-3 and TRBJ2-1; TRBD2 aligns across 8 bases. Germline V gene sequence: CDR1 MNHEY, CDR2 SVGEGT. The CDR3 sequence is 14 residues long. After removal of 8 bases from V and 4 bases from J, the junction contained 7 bases not matched to a gene. CDR3 protein: CASGRGGLYNEQFF. CDR3 DNA: TGTGCCAGCGGCCGCGGGGGGTTATACAATGAGCAGTTCTTC.

The J gene is TRBJ2-1, the V gene TRBV7-9, with 9 nucleotides matching TRBD2. Losses at the gene ends were 6 bases for V and 5 bases for J; bases not matched to a gene: 8. CDR1 is SEHNR, CDR2 FQNEAQ, per germline (reference sequence). The CDR3 runs 15 residues. The CDR3 loop is CASSPAGGSHNEQFF. DNA for the CDR3: TGTGCCAGCAGTCCAGCGGGAGGCTCTCACAATGAGCAGTTCTTC.

The rearrangement uses TRBV7-9 and TRBJ2-1, with 7 bases lining up with TRBD2. The CDR3 contains 16 residues. V lost 10 bases, J lost 10 bases, and 22 bases stayed unmatched. The germline V gene encodes CDR1 SEHNR and CDR2 FQNEAQ (reference sequence). CDR3 DNA: TGTGCCACCGACAAGGGAGCGGGATCACCCGCAGAAGAGCAGTTCTTC. Amino acid sequence: CATDKGAGSPAEEQFF.

This chain links TRBV11-2 with TRBJ1-1; 7 bases are shared with TRBD1. Germline assignment: CDR1 SGHAT and CDR2 FQNNGV. After removal of 4 bases from V and 5 bases from J, the junction contained 7 bases not matched to a gene. The CDR3 length is 14 residues. CDR3: CASSSMTGLTEAFF. In nucleotides, the CDR3 is TGTGCCAGCAGCTCAATGACAGGGCTGACTGAAGCTTTCTTT.

The table lists this clone with a few counts. This sequence joins TRBV5-6 and TRBJ2-1, with 7 bases fitting TRBD1. Germline V CDR1 and CDR2: SGHDT, YYEEEE. The CDR3 loop spans 15 amino acids. Trimming took 2 bases from V and 5 from J; bases not matched to a gene: 7. CDR3 DNA: TGTGCCAGCAGCTTTCGACAGGGTACACACAATGAGCAGTTCTTC. This gives the protein CASSFRQGTHNEQFF.

The gene calls are TRBV27 and TRBJ2-2; 7 bases agree with TRBD2. V was clipped by 11 bases and J by 6 bases; unmatched bases: 12. The CDR3 consists of 14 residues. Germline CDR1 and CDR2: MNHEY and SMNVEV (reference sequence). CDR3: CAVGGGTVPGELFF. CDR3 nucleotides: TGTGCCGTTGGGGGGGGTACAGTCCCCGGGGAGCTGTTTTTT.

This chain links TRBV7-3 with TRBJ2-1, with 11 bases fitting TRBD2. CDR3 length: 15 residues. The germline V gene has CDR1 SGHTA and CDR2 FQGTGA. The V segment lost 5 bases and the J segment 5 bases; nucleotides outside the gene matches: 5. The CDR3 loop reads CASSVIAGGDNEQFF. CDR3 coding DNA: TGTGCCAGCAGCGTCATAGCGGGAGGGGACAATGAGCAGTTCTTC.

This chain joins TRBV3-1 (or the pseudogene TRBV3-2) and TRBJ2-2; 7 bases are shared with TRBD2. CDR1 is LGHDT, CDR2 YNNKEL, per germline (reference sequence). Losses at the gene ends were 4 bases for V and 5 bases for J; bases not matched to a gene: 16. CDR3 size: 18 residues. The CDR3: CASSLLLPGEGLTGELFF. Written as DNA, the CDR3 is TGTGCCAGCAGCCTTCTCCTGCCGGGGGAGGGCCTTACCGGGGAGCTGTTTTTT.

J is TRBJ2-1 and V is TRBV14; D gene ambiguous. V lost 1 base and J 0 bases, leaving 4 bases between the germline ends. The CDR3 spans 14 residues. Germline V CDR1 and CDR2: SGHDN, FVKESK. The CDR3, as DNA: TGTGCCAGCAGCCAAGGGAGCTCCTACAATGAGCAGTTCTTC. The encoded protein is CASSQGSSYNEQFF.

V gene TRBV14 combines with J gene TRBJ1-3; 8 bases map to TRBD1. The germline CDR1 and CDR2 sequences are SGHDN and FVKESK. Trimming cost V 0 bases and J 7 bases; bases outside gene matches: 8. The CDR3 runs 16 residues. DNA of the CDR3: TGTGCCAGCAGCCAAGAAGGGACAGGCCGGCGGAACACCATATATTTT. Translated, it gives CASSQEGTGRRNTIYF.

The chain combines TRBV7-3 with TRBJ2-7; 10 bases line up with TRBD2. Trimming at V came to 10 bases and at J to 7 bases, leaving 10 bases not matched to a gene. Germline values: CDR1 SGHTA, CDR2 FQGTGA. This CDR3 has 13 residues. Here the CDR3 DNA reads TGTGCCATCCTCGGGACTAGCGTGAGAGAGCAGTACTTC. Protein product: CAILGTSVREQYF. Full variable domain (rest looked up from reference TRBV7-3 and TRBJ2-7): GAGVSQTPSNKVTEKGKYVELRCDPISGHTALYWYRQSLGQGPEFLIYFQGTGAADDSGLPNDRFFAVRPEGSVSTLKIQRTERGDSAVYLCAILGTSVREQYFGPGTRLTVT.

This clone was found a few times. The rearrangement uses TRBV10-3 and TRBJ2-3; D is perhaps TRBD2 (5 bases). The CDR3 runs to 13 residues. The ends were cut back, 10 bases at V and 4 bases at J, with 15 bases in the middle. Germline V gene data show CDR1 as ENHRY and CDR2 as SYGVKD. The DNA for the CDR3 is TGTGCCACCAACTTGGACGGGGCAGATACGCAGTATTTT. This encodes CATNLDGADTQYF.